The 30 T cell receptor beta chains given below trace back to one sample, sequenced in a study of blood T cell repertoires in COVID-19. Using immunoSEQ multiplex PCR, the repertoire was profiled, and TCRdb retains in-frame clones only, with some absent. In the table there are 250,000 to 350,000 clones, around 90% of which are singletons. Sequencing was done on a sample of peripheral blood. These receptor sequences come from a man aged 18 to 35 with active or convalescent COVID-19.

The chain recombines TRBV28 with TRBJ1-1; 10 bases agree with TRBD1. The CDR3 spans 16 residues. In germline, CDR1 is MDHEN, CDR2 SYDVKM. Losses at the gene ends were 5 bases for V and 6 bases for J; bases not matched to a gene: 12. This chain's CDR3 is CASSPLTGGGIPEAFF. CDR3 DNA sequence: TGTGCCAGCAGTCCCCTGACAGGGGGCGGTATTCCTGAAGCTTTCTTT.

This chain connects TRBV5-1 to TRBJ2-3; tentative D call: TRBD2 (6 bases). Trimming took off 1 base at V and 3 bases at J, with 18 bases between the two ends. Germline V gene sequence: CDR1 SGHRS, CDR2 YFSETQ. The CDR3 sequence is 17 residues long. CDR3 residues: CASSLSREAVGTDTQYF. For the CDR3, the DNA is TGCGCCAGCAGCTTGTCTAGGGAGGCCGTTGGGACAGATACGCAGTATTTT.

The chain combines TRBV5-1 with TRBJ2-3; the match to TRBD2 covers 12 bases. Per the germline V gene, CDR1 is SGHRS and CDR2 is YFSETQ. The CDR3 is 19 amino acids. The V and J ends lost 4 bases and 0 bases, in that order; junction bases with no gene match: 12. The CDR3, as DNA: TGCGCCAGCAGCCGCCGGCGGCTAGCGGGAGGGCCGAGCACAGATACGCAGTATTTT. Translation gives CASSRRRLAGGPSTDTQYF.

The V call is TRBV7-8, the J call TRBJ1-5; D is uncertain. The V end lost 1 base, the J end lost 4 bases, and 5 bases lay between the germline ends. CDR1 and CDR2 (germline): SGHVS, FQNEAQ. CDR3 size: 13 residues. CDR3 nucleotides: TGTGCCAGCAGCTTAGTAGAGAATCAGCCCCAGCATTTT. Its protein is CASSLVENQPQHF.

The chain carries TRBV5-6 and TRBJ1-4; the match to TRBD1 covers 7 bases. This CDR3 region has 16 residues. Trimming took 3 bases from V and 2 from J; bases not matched to a gene: 7. Germline-derived CDR1 and CDR2 are SGHDT and YYEEEE. CDR3 loop: CASSWAAGQTNEKLFF. The CDR3 DNA is TGTGCCAGCAGCTGGGCGGCGGGACAGACTAATGAAAAACTGTTTTTT.

The chain links TRBV5-1 to TRBJ2-3; TRBD2 matches 11 bases. The trim removed 6 bases at V and 0 bases at J, leaving 27 bases unmatched. The CDR3 contains 23 residues. In germline, CDR1 is SGHRS, CDR2 YFSETQ. The CDR3 DNA reads as TGCGCCAGCACCCTCCGGGACGCTCCCCCGGGACTAGCGGATCCCCCTAGCACAGATACGCAGTATTTT. It encodes CASTLRDAPPGLADPPSTDTQYF.

The rearrangement links TRBV4-3 to TRBJ1-1, with D possibly being TRBD1 (5 bases). CDR3 length equals 15 residues. Trimming removed 0 bases at V and 4 bases at J, with 12 bases between. CDR1 and CDR2 (germline): LGHNA, YSLEER. The CDR3 bases are TGCGCCAGCAGCCAAGAGTTTTTGGGGGGCACTGAAGCTTTCTTT. It specifies CASSQEFLGGTEAFF.

The rearrangement uses TRBV9 and TRBJ1-1, with 8 bases matching TRBD1. V was clipped by 2 bases and J by 3 bases; unmatched bases: 9. The CDR3 extends over 16 amino acids. The germline CDR1 and CDR2 sequences are SGDLS and YYNGEE. CDR3 protein: CASSVGQGALDTEAFF. The CDR3 region has the DNA TGTGCCAGCAGCGTCGGGCAGGGGGCTTTGGACACTGAAGCTTTCTTT.

The rearrangement joins TRBV6-5 to TRBJ2-1; D may be TRBD1 (6 bases). CDR1 and CDR2 (germline): MNHEY, SVGAGI. The CDR3 consists of 13 residues. V shed 6 bases and J shed 3 bases, with 9 bases lying between them. The chain's CDR3 is CASRGTSYNEQFF. The DNA of the CDR3 is TGTGCCAGCAGAGGGACAAGCTACAATGAGCAGTTCTTC.

CDR3 nucleotides: TGTGCCAGCAGCGCCTCGGTCGCAAACTACGAGCAGTACTTC. Translating it yields CASSASVANYEQYF. The V gene is TRBV5-4, the J gene TRBJ2-7; D remains ambiguous. The length of the CDR3 is 14 residues. Trimming removed 4 bases from V and 3 bases from J, with 14 bases in between. Germline assignment: CDR1 SGHNT and CDR2 YYREEE (reference sequence).

The genes are TRBV2 and TRBJ1-3; TRBD1 might be the D (5 bases). The CDR3 is 15 amino acids. The ends were cut back, 4 bases at V and 0 bases at J, with 10 bases in the middle. CDR1 and CDR2 (germline): SNHLY, FYNNEI. The CDR3 sequence: CASSVTGYSGNTIYF. The CDR3, as DNA: TGTGCCAGCAGTGTAACAGGATACTCTGGAAACACCATATATTTT.

This rearrangement joins TRBV3-1 (or the pseudogene TRBV3-2) to TRBJ1-2, with TRBD1 matching 7 bases. Germline assignment: CDR1 LGHDT and CDR2 YNNKEL (reference sequence). This CDR3 spans 14 amino acids. V lost 5 bases and J lost 6; bases outside the gene matches: 9. The CDR3 sequence is CASSLRQGGHGYTF. The DNA for the CDR3 is TGTGCCAGCAGCTTGCGACAGGGTGGCCATGGCTACACCTTC.

This rearrangement joins TRBV5-4 to TRBJ2-7, with TRBD2 as a possible D gene (6 bases). V was clipped by 2 bases and J by 2 bases, with 11 bases between them. The CDR3 has 14 residues. Germline V gives CDR1 SGHNT, CDR2 YYREEE (reference sequence). CDR3 protein: CASSFGGEAYEQYF. The CDR3 nucleotides are TGTGCCAGCAGCTTTGGCGGGGAAGCCTACGAGCAGTACTTC.

The chain joins TRBV28 to TRBJ2-6; D is undetermined. The V and J ends lost 2 bases and 0 bases respectively, with 8 bases between them. Looked up from germline, CDR1 is MDHEN and CDR2 is SYDVKM. CDR3 length: 16 amino acids. The CDR3 sequence is CASSLGPSSGANVLTF. CDR3 sequence (DNA): TGTGCCAGCAGTTTAGGGCCAAGCTCTGGGGCCAACGTCCTGACTTTC.

This sequence joins TRBV6-6 and TRBJ2-5, with D perhaps matching TRBD2 (5 bases). Germline V gene data show CDR1 as MNHNY and CDR2 as SVGAGI (reference sequence). The CDR3 has 15 amino acids. With 6 bases removed from V and 5 bases from J, the gap between germline ends came to 19 bases. The CDR3 DNA reads TGTGCCAGCAGCTCTATCCTCGGTACGGGGGAGACCCAGTACTTC. Its translation is CASSSILGTGETQYF.

This clone was observed a few times. V usage is TRBV5-1 and J usage is TRBJ2-7; weak D call: TRBD1 (6 bases). CDR3 length equals 15 residues. V was cut by 4 bases and J by 2 bases, with 16 bases left in between. CDR1 and CDR2 from the germline V gene are SGHRS and YFSETQ. The DNA of the CDR3 is TGCGCCAGCAGCGGATGGGCAGGGGCCCCCTACGAGCAGTACTTC. Translation gives CASSGWAGAPYEQYF. Based on the CDR3 plus reference TRBV5-1 and TRBJ2-7, the full variable domain is KAGVTQTPRYLIKTRGQQVTLSCSPISGHRSVSWYQQTPGQGLQFLFEYFSETQRNKGNFPGRFSGRQFSNSRSEMNVSTLELGDSALYLCASSGWAGAPYEQYFGPGTRLTVT.

V usage is TRBV27 and J usage is TRBJ2-2; 7 positions match TRBD2. Germline CDR1 MNHEY, CDR2 SMNVEV (reference sequence). The CDR3 totals 16 residues. Germline trimming cut 0 bases from V and 6 bases from J; bases unmatched to any gene: 7. CDR3: CASSLSLGGRPGELFF. The DNA for the CDR3 is TGTGCCAGCAGTTTATCGCTGGGCGGGAGACCCGGGGAGCTGTTTTTT.

This chain uses TRBV7-2 with TRBJ1-4; D is unclear. This CDR3 has 13 amino acids. Per germline, CDR1 SGHTA and CDR2 FQGNSA. V lost 4 bases and J 4 bases, leaving 7 bases between the germline ends. In DNA, the CDR3 is TGTGCCAGCAGCTATACAGTTAATGAAAAACTGTTTTTT. Its translation: CASSYTVNEKLFF. Using reference TRBV7-2 and TRBJ1-4 for the parts outside the CDR3, the full variable domain is GAGVSQSPSNKVTEKGKDVELRCDPISGHTALYWYRQSLGQGLEFLIYFQGNSAPDKSGLPSDRFSAERTGGSVSTLTIQRTQQEDSAVYLCASSYTVNEKLFFGSGTQLSVL.

In this sample, this clone turned up a few times. The genes are TRBV5-6 and TRBJ2-5, with a tentative D call TRBD2 (6 bases). V lost 2 bases, J lost 3 bases, and 8 bases lay in between. This CDR3 region has 13 residues. Germline V gene sequence: CDR1 SGHDT, CDR2 YYEEEE. CDR3: CASSFWGEETQYF. In nucleotides, the CDR3 is TGTGCCAGCAGCTTTTGGGGGGAAGAGACCCAGTACTTC.

This clone occurred once. This rearrangement joins TRBV28 to TRBJ2-7; a possible D gene is TRBD1 (6 bases). Germline CDR1 reads MDHEN; CDR2 reads SYDVKM. This CDR3 contains 17 residues. V was clipped by 7 bases and J by 3 bases, with 25 bases between them. CDR3 residues: CASTAWRPGNRVYEQYF. The DNA for the CDR3 is TGTGCCAGCACCGCCTGGCGTCCGGGAAACAGGGTCTACGAGCAGTACTTC.

This rearrangement joins TRBV3-1 (or the pseudogene TRBV3-2) to TRBJ1-3; tentatively, D is TRBD1 (6 bases). Per the germline V gene, CDR1 is LGHDT and CDR2 is YNNKEL (reference sequence). Trimming stripped 6 bases from V and 0 bases from J, with 15 bases between. The CDR3 is 16 amino acids. The CDR3 protein is CASSSRQVTSGNTIYF. In nucleotides, the CDR3 is TGTGCCAGCAGTTCAAGACAGGTTACCTCTGGAAACACCATATATTTT.

The chain recombines TRBV7-9 with TRBJ2-7, with D maybe TRBD1 (6 bases). CDR1 is SEHNR and CDR2 is FQNEAQ in the germline V gene (reference sequence). The CDR3 loop spans 15 amino acids. The V end lost 5 bases, the J end lost 0 bases, and 14 bases lay between the germline ends. For the CDR3, the DNA is TGTGCCAGCAGCCTCGGACAGCCTAGCTCCTACGAGCAGTACTTC. Protein: CASSLGQPSSYEQYF.

Remarks on this clone: The junction and the germline gene differ at one end; a read error may be behind it. V is TRBV7-9 and J is TRBJ1-1; TRBD1 is a possible D gene (6 bases). In germline, CDR1 is SEHNR, CDR2 FQNEAQ (reference sequence). CDR3 length: 11 amino acids. CDR3 sequence: CGGPMNTEAFF. DNA of the CDR3: TGCGGGGGGCCCATGAACACTGAAGCTTTCTTT.

This chain uses TRBV7-8 with TRBJ2-1; no reliable D call. In germline, CDR1 is SGHVS, CDR2 FQNEAQ. The V end lost 1 base, the J end lost 4 bases, and 5 bases lay between the germline ends. CDR3 size: 13 residues. This CDR3 is CASSLVQYNEQFF. The DNA for the CDR3 is TGTGCCAGCAGCTTAGTGCAGTACAATGAGCAGTTCTTC.

A single count supports this clone. This chain uses TRBV29-1 with TRBJ2-7; 8 bases fit TRBD1. In germline, CDR1 is SQVTM, CDR2 ANQGSEA. J was trimmed by 2 bases and V by 6 bases; bases with no gene match: 6. This CDR3 has 13 amino acids. This CDR3 reads CSVRTGLTYEQYF. CDR3 in DNA: TGCAGCGTAAGGACAGGGTTGACCTACGAGCAGTACTTC.

The gene calls are TRBV2 and TRBJ1-1; D is uncertain. Trimming stripped 7 bases from V and 4 bases from J, with 4 bases between. Per germline, CDR1 SNHLY and CDR2 FYNNEI. CDR3 length: 10 amino acids. The CDR3 sequence: CASTVTEAFF. For the CDR3, the DNA is TGTGCCAGCACTGTCACTGAAGCTTTCTTT.

This chain links TRBV3-1 (or the pseudogene TRBV3-2) with TRBJ1-2, with D maybe TRBD1 (6 bases). The CDR3 has 13 residues. Germline V gives CDR1 LGHDT, CDR2 YNNKEL (reference sequence). V was cut by 5 bases and J by 8 bases, with 15 bases left in between. CDR3 loop: CASSLGAGRGYTF. The CDR3, as DNA: TGTGCCAGCAGCTTGGGGGCAGGTCGCGGCTACACCTTC.

The chain recombines TRBV7-9 with TRBJ2-1, with 7 bases matching TRBD1. V dropped 3 bases and J dropped 2; count of bases not matched to a gene: 4. Germline V gene lookup returns CDR1 SEHNR and CDR2 FQNEAQ (reference sequence). The CDR3 sequence is 15 residues long. The DNA of the CDR3 is TGTGCCAGCAGCTTTAACAGGGGCCCCTACAATGAGCAGTTCTTC. Amino acids: CASSFNRGPYNEQFF.

This clone was counted a few times. This chain links TRBV10-3 with TRBJ2-3, with 7 positions matching TRBD1. Germline V gene lookup returns CDR1 ENHRY and CDR2 SYGVKD. The CDR3 is made up of 15 amino acids. V shed 5 bases, J shed 5 bases, and the junction held 10 bases outside the gene matches. CDR3 nucleotides: TGTGCCATCAGTAGACAGGGACCCGCGGTAGATACGCAGTATTTT. It specifies CAISRQGPAVDTQYF.

There are a few counts of this clone. The V gene is TRBV6-1, the J gene TRBJ1-2; D remains unclear. Trimming removed 0 bases from V and 4 bases from J, with 12 bases in between. The CDR3 sequence is 15 residues long. Per germline, CDR1 MNHNS and CDR2 SASEGT. The CDR3 coding sequence is TGTGCCAGCAGTGAAGCGGGAGGGTCCAGCTATGGCTACACCTTC. This encodes CASSEAGGSSYGYTF.